A selection of T cell receptor beta chains follows, all from one sample in a study of vaccination effects on CD4 cells after COVID-19. For these receptors, no antigen is known. Data came from immunoSEQ multiplex PCR; TCRdb stores just in-frame clones and leaves some out. The sample contains 25,000 to 35,000 clones, roughly four fifths of which appear only once. The specimen was CD4+ T cells from PBMCs cultured with HCoV-229E spike peptides, collected after COVID-19 vaccination. Source of these receptors: a human donor who received a COVID-19 vaccine. CDR3s include the opening cysteine and the closing phenylalanine or tryptophan. Each record gives: D gene, V gene, clone size, J gene, CDR3 length, CDR3 DNA, CDR3 protein. The D gene is left open where the match is weak. The size field is filled for only some rows; it gives once, few, many or a size class.

>NA|TRBV24-1|NA|TRBJ2-7|14
TGTGCCACCAGTAACCCGGGGGGCTCAGGCGAGCAGTACTTC
CATSNPGGSGEQYF
>NA|TRBV7-2|few|TRBJ2-1|15
TGTGCCAGCAGCGCACGGTGGGGCGGGTACAATGAGCAGTTCTTC
CASSARWGGYNEQFF
>NA|TRBV14|NA|TRBJ1-3|18
TGTGCCAGCAGCCAAGATGCGTTTAGGGGAAACTCTGGAAACACCATATATTTT
CASSQDAFRGNSGNTIYF
>NA|TRBV11-2|NA|TRBJ1-1|15
TGTGCCAGCAGCTCGCAACCGGGGGGTAGGACTGAAGCTTTCTTT
CASSSQPGGRTEAFF
>NA|TRBV5-6|NA|TRBJ1-1|16
TGTGCCAGCAGCTACATGGATAGGACAGTGAACACTGAAGCTTTCTTT
CASSYMDRTVNTEAFF
>NA|TRBV2|NA|TRBJ1-2|13
TGTGCCAGCAGTGAAGTAGGGGTTGGTGGCTACACCTTC
CASSEVGVGGYTF
>TRBD1|TRBV10-1|NA|TRBJ1-4|16
TGCGCCAGCAGTGAGGGGACAGGGGGCGTATATGAAAAACTGTTTTTT
CASSEGTGGVYEKLFF
>NA|TRBV3-1/TRBV3-2|NA|TRBJ1-6|14
TGTGCCAGCAGCTCCGGGACAAGAAATTCACCCCTCCACTTT
CASSSGTRNSPLHF
>NA|TRBV7-2|NA|TRBJ1-5|13
TGTGCCAGCAGCGGCAATAGCAATCAGCCCCAGCATTTT
CASSGNSNQPQHF
>TRBD2|TRBV3-1/TRBV3-2|few|TRBJ2-1|19
TGTGCCAGCAGCCGGAGGCCTCCGGTACTAGCGGGAGCTTTGGGAGAGCAGTTCTTC
CASSRRPPVLAGALGEQFF
>NA|TRBV11-2|NA|TRBJ2-2|18
TGTGCCAGCAGCCCCTCAGGGTACTATTTAACGAACACCGGGGAGCTGTTTTTT
CASSPSGYYLTNTGELFF
>NA|TRBV3-1/TRBV3-2|few|TRBJ1-5|14
TGTGCCAGCAGCCAGCGGGGGAGCAATCAGCCCCAGCATTTT
CASSQRGSNQPQHF
>TRBD2|TRBV28|few|TRBJ2-1|17
TGTGCCAGCAGTTTTCGACTAGGCACTAGCGGGGGTAGGGAGCAGTTCTTC
CASSFRLGTSGGREQFF
>NA|TRBV10-3|NA|TRBJ1-4|14
TGTGCCATCAGTGAAGGGAGGCAACCTGAAAAACTGTTTTTT
CAISEGRQPEKLFF
>NA|TRBV14|NA|TRBJ1-1|16
TGTGCCAGCAGCCACAGGGCGGAAAAAATGAACACTGAAGCTTTCTTT
CASSHRAEKMNTEAFF
>TRBD2|TRBV4-1|once|TRBJ2-3|17
TGCGCCAGCAGCCAGGGTCCTAGCGGGGGGGCCCCAGATACGCAGTATTTT
CASSQGPSGGAPDTQYF
>NA|TRBV5-1|NA|TRBJ1-1|15
TGCGCCAGCAGCTTCTCAGAGGTGGTGAACACTGAAGCTTTCTTT
CASSFSEVVNTEAFF
>TRBD1|TRBV18|NA|TRBJ2-3|15
TGTGCCAGCTCACCGGGACAGGGGGCCGAGAATACGCAGTATTTT
CASSPGQGAENTQYF
>NA|TRBV6-5|NA|TRBJ2-6|14
TGTGCCAGCAGTTACTCCTATGGGGCCAACGTCCTGACTTTC
CASSYSYGANVLTF
>NA|TRBV21-1|NA|TRBJ2-4|12
TGTGCCAGCGGGACAGGCAAAAACATTCAGTACTTC
CASGTGKNIQYF
>TRBD2|TRBV2|NA|TRBJ2-1|14
TGTGCCAGCAGTGAACCCTTGGCGGGGGTTGTGCAGTTCTTC
CASSEPLAGVVQFF
>TRBD1|TRBV2|NA|TRBJ2-1|14
TGTGCCAGCAACAGACGACAGGGAAGCAATGAGCAGTTCTTC
CASNRRQGSNEQFF